This entry is about one T cell receptor beta chain. Measured with immunoSEQ multiplex PCR; TCRdb has only the in-frame clones, and not every one. Among fewer than 90,000 clones listed, under 95% were seen once. This specimen comes from a study of T cell changes during pregnancy in multiple sclerosis. The CDR3 is 17 residues long. The V end was cut by 4 bases, the J end by 6 bases, with 22 bases between. Germline V CDR1 and CDR2: SEHNR, FQNEAQ (reference sequence). The material was peripheral blood, obtained in the second trimester of pregnancy. This receptor was obtained from a female donor with multiple sclerosis, enrolled in a pregnancy study. The chain carries TRBV7-9 and TRBJ2-1, with TRBD2 as a possible D gene (6 bases). The CDR3 sequence: CASSWISGLLRANEQFF. In nucleotides, the CDR3 is TGTGCCAGCAGCTGGATATCGGGACTTCTAAGGGCCAATGAGCAGTTCTTC.